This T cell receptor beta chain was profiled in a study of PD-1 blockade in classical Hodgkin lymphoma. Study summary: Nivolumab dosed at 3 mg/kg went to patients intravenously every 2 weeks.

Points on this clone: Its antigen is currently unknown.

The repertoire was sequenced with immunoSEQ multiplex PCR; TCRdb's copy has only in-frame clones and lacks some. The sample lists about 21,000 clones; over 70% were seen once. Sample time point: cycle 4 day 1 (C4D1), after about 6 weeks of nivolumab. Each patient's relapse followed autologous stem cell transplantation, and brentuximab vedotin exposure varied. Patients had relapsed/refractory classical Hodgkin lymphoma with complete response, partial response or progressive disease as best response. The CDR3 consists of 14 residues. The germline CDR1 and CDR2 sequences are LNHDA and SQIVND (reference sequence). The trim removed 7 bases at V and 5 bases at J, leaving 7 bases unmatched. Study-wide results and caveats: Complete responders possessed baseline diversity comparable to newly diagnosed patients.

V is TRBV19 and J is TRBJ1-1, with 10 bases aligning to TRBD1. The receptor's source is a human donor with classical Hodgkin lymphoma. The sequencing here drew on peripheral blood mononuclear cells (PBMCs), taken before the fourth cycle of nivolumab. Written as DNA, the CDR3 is TGTGCCAGTACCACCGGGACAGGGGTAACTGAAGCTTTCTTT. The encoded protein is CASTTGTGVTEAFF.